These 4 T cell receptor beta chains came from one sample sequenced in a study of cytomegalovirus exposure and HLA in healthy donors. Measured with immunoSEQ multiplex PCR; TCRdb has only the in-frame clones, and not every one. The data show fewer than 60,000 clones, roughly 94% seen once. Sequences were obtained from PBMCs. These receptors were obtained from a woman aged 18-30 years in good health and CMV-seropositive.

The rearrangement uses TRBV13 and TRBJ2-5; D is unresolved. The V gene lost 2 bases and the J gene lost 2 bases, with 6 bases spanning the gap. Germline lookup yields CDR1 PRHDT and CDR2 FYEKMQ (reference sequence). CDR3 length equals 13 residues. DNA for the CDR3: TGTGCCAGCAGCTTACCAGTACAAGAGACCCAGTACTTC. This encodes CASSLPVQETQYF.

The CDR3 region is CASSSYRGRGELFF. The CDR3 DNA sequence: TGCGCCAGCAGCTCGTACAGGGGGAGAGGGGAGCTGTTTTTT. V and J are TRBV5-1 and TRBJ2-2; the match to TRBD1 covers 8 bases. The length of the CDR3 is 14 residues. The germline V gene has CDR1 SGHRS and CDR2 YFSETQ. V shed 3 bases, J shed 8 bases, and the junction held 6 bases outside the gene matches.

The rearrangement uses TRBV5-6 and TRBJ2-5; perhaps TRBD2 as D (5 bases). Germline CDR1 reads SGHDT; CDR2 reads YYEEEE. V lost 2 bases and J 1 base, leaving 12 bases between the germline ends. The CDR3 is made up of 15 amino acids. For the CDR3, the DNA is TGTGCCAGCAGCTTCGGGCGGGTCCCCCAAGAGACCCAGTACTTC. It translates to CASSFGRVPQETQYF.

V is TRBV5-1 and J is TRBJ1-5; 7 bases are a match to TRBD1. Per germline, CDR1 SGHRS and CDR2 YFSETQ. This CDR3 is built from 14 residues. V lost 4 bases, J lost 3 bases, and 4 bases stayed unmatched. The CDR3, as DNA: TGCGCCAGCAGCATCGGGACAGTCAATCAGCCCCAGCATTTT. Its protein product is CASSIGTVNQPQHF.